This T cell receptor (beta chain) was captured by sequencing in a study of beta chain features in type 1 diabetes. Expressed TCRB transcripts were sequenced, since all the RNA that had been isolated was reverse transcribed. Some clones are missing from TCRdb's copy, which holds only in-frame ones; the method was immunoSEQ multiplex PCR. The sample records some 270,000 clones, about 14% being singletons. Germline CDR1 DFQATT, CDR2 SNEGSKA (reference sequence). The CDR3 contains 11 residues. V shed 8 bases and J shed 4 bases, with 10 bases lying between them. This clone was seen more than once but under ten times.

The source material was naive CD4+ T cells from blood. The clonotype was recovered from a woman aged 40 to 49 in good health. The chain combines TRBV20-1 with TRBJ2-3; D gene ambiguous. The CDR3 spells CSTPRADTQYF. The CDR3 DNA follows: TGCAGTACACCACGGGCAGATACGCAGTATTTT.